Presented here are 18 T cell receptor beta chains from one specimen sequenced in a study of cytomegalovirus exposure and HLA in healthy donors. The primer mix had 60 Vbeta and 13 Jbeta primers. TCRdb keeps only in-frame clones here, not all; method: immunoSEQ multiplex PCR. The sample lists tens of thousands of clones; less than 55% were seen once. The sample taken for sequencing was PBMCs. The receptor source for this set is a woman aged 45-65 years in good health and CMV-seronegative.

The genes are TRBV5-4 and TRBJ1-1; perhaps TRBD1 as D (5 bases). Germline V CDR1 and CDR2: SGHNT, YYREEE (reference sequence). Trimming pared 1 base from V and 6 bases from J, leaving 13 bases between. This CDR3 spans 14 amino acids. The CDR3 protein is CASSLNPTVSEAFF. CDR3 DNA: TGTGCCAGCAGCTTGAATCCGACAGTGTCTGAAGCTTTCTTT.

Only a few counts were recorded for this clone. The rearrangement joins TRBV28 to TRBJ2-5; perhaps TRBD2 as D (8 bases). With 5 bases removed from V and 3 bases from J, the gap between germline ends came to 16 bases. The CDR3 is 15 amino acids. Per the germline V gene, CDR1 is MDHEN and CDR2 is SYDVKM. The CDR3 spells CASSPSGGGKETQYF. The CDR3 DNA is TGTGCCAGCAGTCCCTCGGGAGGGGGCAAAGAGACCCAGTACTTC.

V and J are TRBV7-9 and TRBJ2-2; D might be TRBD1 (7 bases). Trimming shortened V by 4 bases and J by 6 bases, and 9 bases separated the two germline ends. Germline lookup yields CDR1 SEHNR and CDR2 FQNEAQ (reference sequence). The CDR3 extends over 13 amino acids. CDR3 nucleotide sequence: TGTGCCAGCAGCTCAGGGGGGCCCGGGGAGCTGTTTTTT. Translation gives CASSSGGPGELFF.

The chain joins TRBV10-1 to TRBJ2-7; D is uncertain. Germline V gene sequence: CDR1 WNHNN, CDR2 SYGVQD (reference sequence). This CDR3 is built from 13 residues. V lost 1 base and J 3 bases, leaving 7 bases between the germline ends. The CDR3 sequence is CASSEYGRYEQYF. In DNA, the CDR3 is TGCGCCAGCAGTGAGTATGGGCGCTACGAGCAGTACTTC.

This sequence joins TRBV7-9 and TRBJ2-5; 12 nucleotides match TRBD2. Trimming removed 5 bases from V and 1 base from J; junction bases left unmatched: 8. This CDR3 has 17 amino acids. The germline V gene has CDR1 SEHNR and CDR2 FQNEAQ (reference sequence). The CDR3 here is CASSTPLAGGPQETQYF. The CDR3 nucleotides read TGTGCCAGCAGCACCCCACTAGCGGGAGGTCCCCAAGAGACCCAGTACTTC.

This clone was found a few times. The gene calls are TRBV7-8 and TRBJ2-2; TRBD1 aligns across 7 bases. The CDR3 has 16 residues. With 5 bases clipped from V and 3 bases from J, the junction kept 9 bases outside the gene matches. Germline CDR1 SGHVS, CDR2 FQNEAQ. Written as DNA, the CDR3 is TGTGCCAGCAGCCCCCGGGACAGCACTTACACCGGGGAGCTGTTTTTT. This codes for CASSPRDSTYTGELFF.

The gene calls are TRBV7-9 and TRBJ2-1, with 8 nucleotides matching TRBD2. V trimming: 5 bases; J trimming: 0 bases; junction bases outside the gene matches: 6. The CDR3 length is 16 residues. Germline lookup yields CDR1 SEHNR and CDR2 FQNEAQ (reference sequence). CDR3 nucleotides: TGTGCCAGCAGCCGAGCGGGGGCCTCCTCCTACAATGAGCAGTTCTTC. Translating it yields CASSRAGASSYNEQFF.

In its sample, this clone was seen a few times. This chain uses TRBV10-3 with TRBJ1-2; TRBD1 might be the D (5 bases). The CDR3 runs 14 residues. Per the germline V gene, CDR1 is ENHRY and CDR2 is SYGVKD. Trimming shortened V by 4 bases and J by 5 bases, and 14 bases separated the two germline ends. The CDR3 here is CAISVWQGAYGYTF. In nucleotides, the CDR3 is TGTGCCATCAGTGTGTGGCAGGGCGCGTATGGCTACACCTTC.

The rearrangement joins TRBV27 to TRBJ2-1, with D maybe TRBD1 (6 bases). This CDR3 comprises 16 residues. Germline values: CDR1 MNHEY, CDR2 SMNVEV (reference sequence). V was pared by 4 bases and J by 0 bases, with 13 bases between. The CDR3 spells CASSSEWDNSYNEQFF. CDR3 nucleotides: TGTGCCAGCAGTTCCGAGTGGGACAACTCCTACAATGAGCAGTTCTTC.

This rearrangement joins TRBV5-6 to TRBJ2-1; 13 bases agree with TRBD2. The CDR3 covers 19 residues. Germline loops: CDR1 SGHDT, CDR2 YYEEEE. J gave up 0 bases and V 4 bases, and 10 bases lay outside the gene matches. CDR3 amino acids: CASSGGTSGDWASYNEQFF. The DNA of the CDR3 is TGTGCCAGCAGCGGCGGGACTAGCGGGGACTGGGCCTCCTACAATGAGCAGTTCTTC.

This clone was seen more than once but under ten times. The chain employs TRBV5-4 and TRBJ1-2; tentatively, D is TRBD1 (5 bases). Germline CDR1 SGHNT, CDR2 YYREEE (reference sequence). Trimming removed 1 base from V and 8 bases from J, with 12 bases in between. This CDR3 has 13 residues. CDR3 nucleotide sequence: TGTGCCAGCAGCTTGACTCAGGGTAACGGCTACACCTTC. Its protein product is CASSLTQGNGYTF.

The V gene is TRBV10-1, the J gene TRBJ2-1; no clear D gene. CDR1 is WNHNN, CDR2 SYGVQD, per germline (reference sequence). Trimming took 0 bases from V and 2 from J, leaving 14 bases between them. This CDR3 is built from 17 residues. This CDR3 reads CASSESTPWLAYNEQFF. The CDR3 DNA reads as TGCGCCAGCAGTGAGTCGACTCCTTGGCTAGCCTACAATGAGCAGTTCTTC.

This clone was detected a few times. The V call is TRBV19, the J call TRBJ2-7, with 7 bases that match TRBD1. Germline CDR1 is LNHDA and CDR2 is SQIVND (reference sequence). CDR3 length: 15 residues. V was clipped by 4 bases and J by 3 bases; unmatched bases: 9. The CDR3 DNA reads TGTGCCAGTAGTACGTCGACAGGGAGAAACTACGAGCAGTACTTC. This translates into CASSTSTGRNYEQYF.

This clone was counted a few times. The chain joins TRBV5-1 to TRBJ1-1; D possibly corresponds to TRBD1 (5 bases). The germline V gene encodes CDR1 SGHRS and CDR2 YFSETQ. The CDR3 consists of 15 residues. Trimming cost V 3 bases and J 0 bases, with 12 bases left between them. CDR3 protein: CASSWTPSLNTEAFF. CDR3 sequence (DNA): TGCGCCAGCAGCTGGACACCTTCCCTGAACACTGAAGCTTTCTTT.

This clone has more than one count but fewer than ten. The rearrangement links TRBV5-6 to TRBJ2-5; 7 bases line up with TRBD1. The V gene's germline CDR1 is SGHDT and CDR2 YYEEEE. This CDR3 contains 16 residues. With 3 bases clipped from V and 1 base from J, the junction kept 9 bases outside the gene matches. As DNA, the CDR3 is TGTGCCAGCAGCTCGAGGGGGCGAAGACTCCAAGAGACCCAGTACTTC. Protein sequence: CASSSRGRRLQETQYF.

The chain joins TRBV7-8 to TRBJ1-1; possible D gene TRBD1, 5 bases. Germline CDR1 SGHVS, CDR2 FQNEAQ. With 5 bases removed from V and 6 bases from J, the gap between germline ends came to 13 bases. The CDR3 extends over 13 amino acids. The CDR3 spells CASSPSGLAEAFF. The CDR3 DNA is TGTGCCAGCAGCCCGTCAGGGTTGGCTGAAGCTTTCTTT.

The chain joins TRBV5-4 to TRBJ2-5, with D unclear. Germline V gene data show CDR1 as SGHNT and CDR2 as YYREEE (reference sequence). This CDR3 has 14 amino acids. V lost 4 bases and J 5 bases, leaving 15 bases between the germline ends. The CDR3 DNA reads TGTGCCAGCAGCCCCCTGCCCGAGGTCGAGACCCAGTACTTC. Its translation: CASSPLPEVETQYF.

This clone was detected a few times. J is TRBJ2-7 and V is TRBV27; TRBD1 aligns across 7 bases. This CDR3 is built from 15 residues. The V gene's germline CDR1 is MNHEY and CDR2 SMNVEV (reference sequence). V trimming: 6 bases; J trimming: 5 bases; junction bases outside the gene matches: 13. Here the CDR3 DNA reads TGTGCCAGCAGACGACGGGACAGCCGAATCAACGAGCAGTACTTC. As protein: CASRRRDSRINEQYF.